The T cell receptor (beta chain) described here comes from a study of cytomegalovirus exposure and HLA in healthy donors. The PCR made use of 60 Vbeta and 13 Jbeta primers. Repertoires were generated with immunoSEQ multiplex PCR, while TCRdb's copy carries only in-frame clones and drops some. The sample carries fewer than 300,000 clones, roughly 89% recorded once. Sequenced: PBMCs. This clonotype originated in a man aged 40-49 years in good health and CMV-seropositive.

The CDR3 nucleotides are TGTGCCAGCACCAGGACAGGAAATAGCAATCAGCCCCAGCATTTT. This gives the protein CASTRTGNSNQPQHF. The gene calls are TRBV2 and TRBJ1-5, with TRBD1 matching over 7 bases. The ends lost 7 bases at V and 0 bases at J; junction bases unmatched: 6. Germline CDR1 and CDR2: SNHLY and FYNNEI. This CDR3 has 15 amino acids.